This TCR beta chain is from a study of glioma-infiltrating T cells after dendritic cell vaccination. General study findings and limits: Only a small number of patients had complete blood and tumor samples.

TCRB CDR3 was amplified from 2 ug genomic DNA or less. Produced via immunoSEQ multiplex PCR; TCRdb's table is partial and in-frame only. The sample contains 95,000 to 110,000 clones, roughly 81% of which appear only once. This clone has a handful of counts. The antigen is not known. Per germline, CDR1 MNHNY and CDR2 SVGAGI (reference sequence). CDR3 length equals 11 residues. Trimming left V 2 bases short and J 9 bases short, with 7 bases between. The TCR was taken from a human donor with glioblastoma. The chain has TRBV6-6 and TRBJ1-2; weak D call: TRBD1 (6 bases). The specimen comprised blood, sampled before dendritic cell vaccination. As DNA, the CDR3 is TGTGCCAGCAGTTACAGGGGGAGCTACACCTTC. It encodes CASSYRGSYTF.